Listed here are 3 T cell receptor beta chains from one sample, sequenced in a study of blood T cell repertoires in COVID-19. Here immunoSEQ multiplex PCR was the method, and the copy in TCRdb shows in-frame clones only, minus some. The sample has about 170,000 clones, 89% seen once. Sequenced input: PBMCs or T cells enriched from blood (not recorded which). The receptors come from a woman under 30 who had recovered from COVID-19.

The V and J genes are TRBV27 and TRBJ2-7; the D gene is possibly TRBD2 (6 bases). The V and J ends lost 0 bases and 8 bases respectively, with 11 bases between them. The CDR3 is made up of 13 amino acids. Germline V gives CDR1 MNHEY, CDR2 SMNVEV (reference sequence). The CDR3 DNA is TGTGCCAGCAGTTTATCGACCGGGAGTCAGCAGTACTTC. It encodes CASSLSTGSQQYF.

The rearrangement links TRBV30 to TRBJ2-7; 8 positions agree with TRBD2. V lost 5 bases to trimming and J lost 5 bases; unmatched junction nucleotides: 14. This CDR3 contains 15 residues. Germline CDR1 GTSNPN, CDR2 SVGIG (reference sequence). The CDR3 DNA follows: TGTGCCTGGTGCGCCCTGCCTAGCGGGTTCAACGAGCAGTACTTC. Protein sequence: CAWCALPSGFNEQYF.

The chain employs TRBV12-3 or TRBV12-4 and TRBJ2-1; 7 nucleotides match TRBD1. The CDR3 totals 13 residues. J lost 9 bases, V lost 8 bases, and 10 bases had no gene match. The CDR3 is CASENRGFGEQFF. The CDR3 DNA reads TGTGCCAGCGAAAACAGGGGTTTCGGTGAGCAGTTCTTC.